This is a list of T cell receptor beta chains from one sample in a study of T cell responses to AZD1222 COVID-19 vaccine. Some clones are missing from TCRdb's copy, which holds only in-frame ones; the method was immunoSEQ multiplex PCR. The sample lists fewer than 120,000 clones, roughly 90% occurring once. The sequenced sample was peripheral blood, obtained on day 0 of AZD1222 vaccination. Source of these receptors: an adult in good health. CDR3s include the opening cysteine and the closing phenylalanine or tryptophan. D genes are given only for firm matches. Some rows mark clone size as missing; the rest say once, few, many or name a class of expanded clone.

V: TRBV5-1
J: TRBJ1-1
size: -
D: -
CDR3: CASSLVEYTEAFF
DNA: TGCGCCAGCAGCTTGGTCGAGTACACTGAAGCTTTCTTT

V: TRBV6-5
J: TRBJ1-5
size: -
D: TRBD1
CDR3: CASSQTGGGNQPQHF
DNA: TGTGCCAGCAGTCAGACAGGGGGTGGCAATCAGCCCCAGCATTTT

V: TRBV7-9
J: TRBJ2-3
size: -
D: -
CDR3: CASSFGGGTDTQYF
DNA: TGTGCCAGCAGCTTCGGGGGAGGAACAGATACGCAGTATTTT

V: TRBV12-5
J: TRBJ1-2
size: -
D: TRBD1
CDR3: CASGTGTANYGYTF
DNA: TGTGCTAGTGGGACCGGGACAGCTAACTATGGCTACACCTTC

V: TRBV27
J: TRBJ1-2
size: -
D: -
CDR3: CASSFSGGGYTF
DNA: TGTGCCAGCAGTTTTTCGGGGGGCGGCTACACCTTC

V: TRBV6-5
J: TRBJ1-5
size: -
D: -
CDR3: CASSSGLLNQPQHF
DNA: TGTGCCAGCAGTTCCGGGCTCCTCAATCAGCCCCAGCATTTT

V: TRBV14
J: TRBJ1-3
size: -
D: -
CDR3: CASSQYPNGNTIYF
DNA: TGTGCCAGCAGCCAGTACCCCAACGGAAACACCATATATTTT

V: TRBV5-1
J: TRBJ1-1
size: -
D: -
CDR3: CASSTAGGDTEAFF
DNA: TGCGCCAGCAGCACCGCGGGGGGCGATACTGAAGCTTTCTTT

V: TRBV7-9
J: TRBJ2-7
size: once
D: -
CDR3: CASDPGGVEQYF
DNA: TGTGCCAGCGACCCCGGGGGCGTCGAGCAGTACTTC

V: TRBV5-1
J: TRBJ1-3
size: -
D: -
CDR3: CASSGEGSGNTIYF
DNA: TGCGCCAGCAGCGGTGAGGGTTCTGGAAACACCATATATTTT